The source of this T cell receptor (beta chain) is a study of T cells after yellow fever vaccination. Across the whole study: Those fractions that held only low numbers of cells were prepared using the SMART-Seq v4 Ultra Low Input RNA kit.

The CDR3 sequence is 15 residues long. Trimming cost V 4 bases and J 0 bases, with 12 bases left between them. CDR1 and CDR2 from the germline V gene are MGHRA and YSYEKL. Whole-study findings and limits: High-abundance clonotypes from the bulk population could contaminate FACS-sorted repertoires.

Universal primer sites and UMIs were introduced during 5'RACE template-switching synthesis of TCR cDNA. TCRdb ran MiXCR on the 5' RACE reads and lists one entry per CDR3 protein. The sample yields about 75,000 distinct CDR3 sequences, more than 5.5% seen once. This clonotype was counted a few times. Its cognate antigen is unknown. This TCR came from a young man who received the YFV17D yellow fever vaccine. This chain connects TRBV4-1 to TRBJ2-5; no clear D gene. Sample: CD8+ T cells sorted from PBMCs, taken more than 8 days after the first yellow fever vaccination. The CDR3 nucleotides are TGCGCCAGCAGCCTACGGTGGCTGAACCAAGAGACCCAGTACTTC. This gives the protein CASSLRWLNQETQYF.